This TCR beta chain derives from a study of blood T cell repertoires in COVID-19. Whole-study context: Material from acute and convalescent COVID-19 was sourced from the United States, Italy and Spain. T cells, B-cell-depleted T cells, or PBMCs provided the cDNA or gDNA that served as material.

In the original analysis: How many nucleated cells were present was estimated from reference gene primer amplification. This table comes from immunoSEQ multiplex PCR, and its TCRdb copy is limited to in-frame clones, with some not included. The V and J calls and clone size are taken from that table; D and trimming were inferred from the DNA. The table shows 60,000 to 70,000 clones, with approximately 79% occurring only once. This clonotype was sampled from a woman aged 70-85 years with acute or convalescent COVID-19. Sequenced material: peripheral blood.

The CDR3 coding sequence is TGTGCCAGCAGCTTGTATAGCGGGGTCCTTGAGACCCAGTACTTC. It translates to CASSLYSGVLETQYF. The V call is TRBV5-6, the J call TRBJ2-5, with 8 bases matching TRBD2. Trimming removed 1 base from V and 5 bases from J; junction bases left unmatched: 7. Germline CDR1 and CDR2: SGHDT and YYEEEE. CDR3 length: 15 amino acids.